This TCR beta chain was sequenced during a study of T-cell reconstitution after alpha-beta-depleted transplantation in children. Study-level results: Hyperexpanded clones declined; after one year, newly produced T cells mostly supplied diversity. Some patients' high day-60 TCRbeta diversity was traced to surviving recipient T cells and thymic progenitors. Several hundred expanded graft clones reportedly gave rise to the alpha-beta T cells present about two months after transplant.

This clonotype was found many times. Its antigen remains unidentified. Unique molecular identifiers were incorporated during preparation of the TCRbeta library. A single record per CDR3 protein comes from TCRdb applying MiXCR to the PCR reads. The data contain 250,000 to 300,000 distinct CDR3 sequences, over 7.5% of them singletons. V was cut by 0 bases and J by 7 bases, with 11 bases left in between. The germline V gene encodes CDR1 SGHRS and CDR2 YFSETQ. The CDR3 has 14 amino acids. The receptor was derived from a female patient between 2 and 15 years old who had a stem cell transplant for Fanconi anemia, so the T cells may come from the graft donor. This chain uses TRBV5-1 with TRBJ2-1, with D perhaps matching TRBD1 (6 bases). The sample in question was peripheral blood, obtained 360 days after TCRalphabeta/CD19-depleted stem cell transplant. The CDR3 nucleotides read TGCGCCAGCAGCTTGGTAGGGGGTGTTAATGAGCAGTTCTTC. It specifies CASSLVGGVNEQFF.